This T cell receptor beta chain was sequenced in a study of regulatory T cells in long-lasting Graves disease. Notes on the study in general: Persistent patients shared more public clonotypes (around 3,000) than new patients (more than 900).

The CDR3 contains 12 residues. Germline V lookup: CDR1 SGDLS, CDR2 YYNGEE. V lost 0 bases and J 7 bases, leaving 5 bases between the germline ends. According to the study, TCR beta libraries were built with iRepertoire HTBI primers and CDR3-region Arm-PCR. TCRdb re-analysed the multiplex PCR reads in MiXCR, keeping a single row per CDR3 protein. This sample has a few hundred thousand distinct CDR3 sequences, with roughly 24% found just once. Time point reported: persistent/refractory GD, antithyroid drugs over 5 years with positive TRAb. With RNA extracted from PBMCs as input, the TCR library was made. This clonotype has a handful of counts. Its specificity is not known.

The sequencing here drew on peripheral blood mononuclear cells (PBMCs), taken when the disease was refractory, from a patient treated with antithyroid drugs. This TCR was sampled from a woman aged 35 to 49 with Graves disease. This sequence joins TRBV9 and TRBJ2-1; D unclear. CDR3 region: CASSVGKNEQFF. The CDR3 DNA follows: TGTGCCAGCAGCGTAGGAAAGAATGAGCAGTTCTTC.